This T cell receptor beta chain appears in the sequencing data of a study of spatial heterogeneity in lung cancer. This clonotype has ten or more counts. Described time point: sample taken at primary tumor resection. The input material, whole RNA from tumor, nontumor lung or frozen PBMC, was sequenced unsorted. Germline lookup yields CDR1 SEHNR and CDR2 FQNEAQ (reference sequence). The CDR3 is made up of 15 amino acids. Trimming removed 3 bases from V and 0 bases from J, with 12 bases in between. Via MiXCR, TCRdb re-called the 5' RACE reads, giving one row per CDR3 protein. The repertoire has roughly 48,000 distinct CDR3 sequences, under 6% of them found once; the top ten carry 11%.

This receptor was taken from a male donor with early-stage non-small cell lung cancer. The sample here was PBMCs, taken at surgery. The chain links TRBV7-9 to TRBJ2-7; D might be TRBD2 (6 bases). CDR3 nucleotides: TGTGCCAGCAGCTTGATCGGGACTTTCTCCTACGAGCAGTACTTC. Translating gives CASSLIGTFSYEQYF. Supplemented by reference TRBV7-9 and TRBJ2-7, the full variable domain reads DTGVSQNPRHKITKRGQNVTFRCDPISEHNRLYWYRQTLGQGPEFLTYFQNEAQLEKSRLLSDRFSAERPKGSFSTLEIQRTEQGDSAMYLCASSLIGTFSYEQYFGPGTRLTVT.